This TCR beta chain was captured in a study of cytomegalovirus exposure and HLA in healthy donors. Broader study findings: TCR beta chains numbering some 160 were designated cytomegalovirus-associated. In an earlier analysis, in roughly 600 donors, most V segments appeared productive either ~87% or ~30% of the time. Later on, a genetic analysis was performed. It linked a missense variant in DCLRE1C with V- and J-gene trimming of TCR beta.

Vbeta (60) and Jbeta (13) primers were used in the PCR. Clones were read by immunoSEQ multiplex PCR, and TCRdb kept only the in-frame ones, dropping some. The sample yields roughly 140,000 clones, around three quarters seen once. With respect to this clone: What it recognizes is unknown.

Germline V lookup: CDR1 LGHNA, CDR2 YNFKEQ. The CDR3 has 15 amino acids. V gave up 0 bases and J gave up 3 bases; unmatched junction bases: 2. Sequencing was performed on PBMCs. The genes are TRBV4-2 and TRBJ2-1; 7 bases fit TRBD2. This clonotype was sampled from a woman aged 40-49 years in good health and CMV-seronegative. CDR3 sequence: CASSQEKRGYNEQFF. Written as DNA, the CDR3 is TGTGCCAGCAGCCAAGAGAAGCGGGGCTACAATGAGCAGTTCTTC.